What follows are 3 T cell receptor beta chains derived from one specimen sequenced in a study of beta chain features in type 1 diabetes. Of the isolated RNA, all was reverse transcribed, and so the sequenced material was expressed TCRB transcripts. The table came from immunoSEQ multiplex PCR; TCRdb's copy has only in-frame clones and leaves some out. The sample includes hundreds of thousands of clones, about 63% of them seen just once. The sample was naive CD4+ T cells from blood. Receptors originate from a man aged 25-40 years in good health.

The rearrangement uses TRBV7-9 and TRBJ1-1, with D perhaps TRBD1 (5 bases). CDR3 size: 14 residues. V lost 2 bases, J lost 3 bases, and 10 bases lay in between. Per germline, CDR1 SEHNR and CDR2 FQNEAQ (reference sequence). The CDR3 DNA reads as TGTGCCAGCAGCTTACGACAGTCGGACACTGAAGCTTTCTTT. Its protein product is CASSLRQSDTEAFF.

V and J are TRBV15 and TRBJ2-1; D is possibly TRBD2 (6 bases). CDR1 LNHNV and CDR2 YYDKDF come from the germline V gene (reference sequence). CDR3 length: 16 amino acids. V was trimmed by 0 bases and J by 4 bases, leaving 13 bases between them. The CDR3 DNA sequence: TGTGCCACCAGCAGAGAAGGTAGCGGACCTTACAATGAGCAGTTCTTC. Amino acids: CATSREGSGPYNEQFF.

The chain is built from TRBV29-1 and TRBJ2-2; 7 positions match TRBD1. The J segment lost 2 bases and the V segment lost 5 bases, leaving 5 bases of the junction unmatched. The CDR3 sequence is 14 residues long. The V gene's germline CDR1 is SQVTM and CDR2 ANQGSEA. Here the CDR3 DNA reads TGCAGCGTTACAGGGGAACATAACACCGGGGAGCTGTTTTTT. It is translated as CSVTGEHNTGELFF.